This T cell receptor beta chain was sequenced in a study of somatic mutations in cytotoxic T cells in rheumatoid arthritis. Clones were read by immunoSEQ multiplex PCR, and TCRdb kept only the in-frame ones, dropping some. The sample lists just under 30,000 clones, about 88% occurring once. Looked up from germline, CDR1 is SGHVS and CDR2 is FNYEAQ. This CDR3 contains 16 residues. V lost 5 bases and J lost 9; bases outside the gene matches: 10. The sequenced material came from CD8+ T cells sorted from blood. The TCR was taken from an adult with rheumatoid arthritis. The V call is TRBV7-6, the J call TRBJ2-2; 12 nucleotides line up with TRBD1. The CDR3 region is CASSPPGQGAYWELFF. As DNA, the CDR3 is TGTGCCAGCAGCCCGCCGGGACAGGGGGCCTATTGGGAGCTGTTTTTT.